Listed here is a single TCR beta chain. The target antigen is unknown. A template switching step added UMIs, each with a 6-nucleotide sample barcode. For each CDR3 protein, TCRdb gives one entry from its re-call of the 5' RACE reads, without DNA. The sample table sets out some 400,000 distinct CDR3 sequences. Staff drew a roughly 2.5 ml blood sample from each donor. The sample is drawn from a study of monozygotic twins with inflammatory bowel disease. Findings of the study overall: Repertoire similarity did not separate concordant from discordant twins, possibly from limited power. Among T cells, the various subtypes were not distinguishable.

The CDR3 is made up of 14 amino acids. Germline loops: CDR1 MNHNY, CDR2 SVGAGI (reference sequence). Source material: blood. This sequence was found in a human donor with ulcerative colitis or Crohn's disease, or a healthy co-twin of an affected twin (not recorded which). J is TRBJ1-1 and V is TRBV6-6; TCRdb returns TRBD1, unconfirmable since there is no DNA. CDR3 amino acids: CATKGGLRDTEAFF.